This T cell receptor beta chain was recovered during a study of OX40 agonist ivuxolimab in advanced cancers. Study-level background: Ivuxolimab, which targeted the costimulatory receptor OX40 (CD134), was an agonistic, fully human IgG2 monoclonal antibody. Intravenous ivuxolimab was administered to patients every 2 weeks at six dose levels: 0.01, 0.1, 0.3, 1.5, 3 and 10 mg/kg. Among the roughly 52 dose-escalation patients, some 20 had hepatocellular carcinoma, roughly 15 melanoma, 9 renal cell carcinoma and 9 head and neck cancer. The dose-escalation cohort was 82.7% male with a mean age of approximately 60 years, ranging from about 23 to 85. Prior anti-PD-1, anti-PD-L1 or anti-CTLA-4 therapy was permitted, and about two fifths of dose-escalation patients had received checkpoint inhibitors. Partial responses occurred in three dose-escalation patients: two with cutaneous melanoma and one with hepatocellular carcinoma. The purpose of peripheral TCRbeta sequencing was to test whether ivuxolimab changed TCR sequence diversity and led to clonal T-cell expansion. The paper reports the monotherapy dose-escalation portion (N of about 50 patients) of the phase I ivuxolimab trial.

For sequencing of the TCRbeta CDR3 region, genomic DNA was extracted from the sorted cells. The immunoSEQ Assay was used for sequencing of TCRbeta CDR3 regions. As stored in TCRdb, this immuneACCESS dataset retains in-frame rearrangements with V and J assigned. A fraction of the clones does not appear; measured against another copy, unresolved V genes explain less than half of the discrepancy, and the remainder lacks a known reason. The sample table records roughly 80,000 clones; around nine tenths of these occur just once. The biggest ten clones account for over 0.6% of the sample. What the authors observed across the whole study: At doses of 0.1 to 3.0 mg/kg, clonal expansion of both CD4+ and CD8+ blood T cells was observed from baseline to week 6. Low levels of normalized T-cell clonal expansion were also shown by some nonresponding patients. After ivuxolimab, more expanded clones were found on average in CD8+ T cells than in CD4+ T cells. In partial responders in the 0.1-3.0 mg/kg groups, normalized peripheral clonal expansion was found to be among the lowest, especially among CD8+ T cells. The antigen specificity of the peripheral T cells that underwent clonal expansion was not determined.

Patients with a history of autoimmune disease or receiving systemic immunosuppression were excluded from the trial. Peripheral blood for TCR sequencing was collected from all dose cohorts at baseline, on cycle 4 day 1, and on cycle 7 day 1. Samples were obtained from an open-label, multicenter, first-in-human phase I dose-escalation trial of ivuxolimab. Adults with locally advanced or metastatic head and neck squamous cell, hepatocellular, melanoma or renal cell carcinoma were enrolled in the trial. Before TCR sequencing, CD4+ T cells and CD8+ T cells were sorted from peripheral blood as separate populations. Per the germline V gene, SGDLS is the CDR1 and YYNGEE is the CDR2. Relative to germline, V is missing 3 bases and J is missing 5 bases, with 9 bases of the junction outside any gene match. Counted from cysteine to phenylalanine, this CDR3 has 15 amino acids. The CDR3 DNA has 45 bases and is translated from base 1.

With respect to this clone: Its antigen specificity is not known. No base quality information exists; no much larger clone differs at one position.

This specimen was CD4+ or CD8+ T cells sorted from blood, taken in a trial of the OX40 agonist ivuxolimab. This TCR was sampled from an adult with an advanced solid tumor such as melanoma, head and neck, liver or kidney cancer. The V and J segments used are TRBV9 and TRBJ1-1; TRBD1 agrees with 8 junctional bases. In nucleotides, the sequence is TGTGCCAGCAGCGCTGACAGGGGAGACGAAACTGAAGCTTTCTTT. This translates into CASSADRGDETEAFF.